Below, 13 T cell receptor beta chains from the same sample are listed, as sequenced in a study of cytomegalovirus exposure and HLA in healthy donors. PCR was performed using 60 Vbeta and 13 Jbeta primers. Here immunoSEQ multiplex PCR was the method, and the copy in TCRdb shows in-frame clones only, minus some. In the table there are roughly 100,000 clones, approximately 66% of which are singletons. The sample taken for sequencing was PBMCs. The receptors originated from a woman in her forties or fifties in good health and CMV-seronegative.

The chain recombines TRBV7-8 with TRBJ1-3; 12 bases are shared with TRBD1. V trimming: 1 base; J trimming: 0 bases; junction bases outside the gene matches: 1. The V gene's germline CDR1 is SGHVS and CDR2 FQNEAQ. The CDR3 length is 17 residues. CDR3: CASSLEGQGASGNTIYF. The DNA for the CDR3 is TGTGCCAGCAGCTTAGAGGGACAGGGGGCCTCTGGAAACACCATATATTTT.

J is TRBJ2-7 and V is TRBV6-4; TRBD1 agrees at 9 bases. CDR1 is MRHNA and CDR2 is SNTAGT in the germline V gene. J lost 0 bases, V lost 11 bases, and 17 bases had no gene match. The CDR3 spans 17 residues. CDR3 sequence (DNA): TGTGCCCCAAAGGCGAAACAGGGGGCAATATTCTCCTACGAGCAGTACTTC. Amino acids: CAPKAKQGAIFSYEQYF.

This chain connects TRBV18 to TRBJ2-1, with 8 bases identical to TRBD1. Trimming took 2 bases from V and 5 from J; bases not matched to a gene: 8. The CDR3 length is 16 residues. Germline V CDR1 and CDR2: KGHSH, LQKENI. CDR3 region: CASSPRLAGGHNEQFF. The CDR3 region has the DNA TGTGCCAGCTCACCAAGGTTGGCAGGGGGCCACAATGAGCAGTTCTTC.

The table lists this clone with a few counts. The V gene is TRBV6-1, the J gene TRBJ1-4; D is unresolved. V was trimmed by 4 bases and J by 0 bases, leaving 6 bases between them. Per germline, CDR1 MNHNS and CDR2 SASEGT. CDR3 length: 14 amino acids. This CDR3 reads CASSAGSTNEKLFF. The CDR3 coding sequence is TGTGCCAGCAGTGCAGGCTCAACTAATGAAAAACTGTTTTTT.

The chain couples TRBV6-6 to TRBJ2-5; D remains ambiguous. Deletions cut 2 bases from V and 3 bases from J, with 10 bases between. The CDR3 consists of 14 residues. CDR1 is MNHNY and CDR2 is SVGAGI in the germline V gene (reference sequence). CDR3 bases: TGTGCCAGCAGTTACCTGACGGCGGAAGAGACCCAGTACTTC. Residues: CASSYLTAEETQYF.

The chain couples TRBV14 to TRBJ2-1; D remains unclear. Germline CDR1 and CDR2: SGHDN and FVKESK. V was trimmed by 10 bases and J by 0 bases, leaving 13 bases between them. This CDR3 is built from 14 residues. In nucleotides, the CDR3 is TGTGCCATCATACTGAGTTACTCCTACAATGAGCAGTTCTTC. Protein: CAIILSYSYNEQFF.

Only a few counts were recorded for this clone. The chain couples TRBV9 to TRBJ2-7, with a tentative D call TRBD2 (6 bases). Trimming took off 3 bases at V and 0 bases at J, with 7 bases between the two ends. There are 13 residues in the CDR3. Germline-derived CDR1 and CDR2 are SGDLS and YYNGEE. CDR3 residues: CASSGDFSYEQYF. CDR3 bases: TGTGCCAGCAGCGGGGACTTCTCCTACGAGCAGTACTTC.

This chain connects TRBV29-1 to TRBJ1-2; D is unclear. Trimming shortened V by 4 bases and J by 0 bases, and 12 bases separated the two germline ends. The CDR3 totals 14 residues. The V gene's germline CDR1 is SQVTM and CDR2 ANQGSEA. In DNA form, the CDR3 reads TGCAGCGTTGGGGCGGGTTTAGCTAACTATGGCTACACCTTC. As protein: CSVGAGLANYGYTF.

The chain recombines TRBV7-8 with TRBJ2-7; TRBD2 is a possible D gene (5 bases). The CDR3 is 13 residues long. CDR1 and CDR2 from the germline V gene are SGHVS and FQNEAQ. Trimming stripped 3 bases from V and 7 bases from J, with 13 bases between. The CDR3 DNA reads TGTGCCAGCAGCTTGGACTTAGCTAGGGAGCAGTACTTC. Amino acid sequence: CASSLDLAREQYF.

This clone has just a few counts. The V gene is TRBV7-9, the J gene TRBJ1-1; possible D gene TRBD1, 5 bases. Germline CDR1 reads SEHNR; CDR2 reads FQNEAQ (reference sequence). The V end was cut by 7 bases, the J end by 2 bases, with 14 bases between. The CDR3 consists of 14 residues. The CDR3: CASTPGGGNTEAFF. The CDR3 nucleotides are TGTGCCAGCACCCCGGGGGGGGGAAACACTGAAGCTTTCTTT.

This chain uses TRBV30 with TRBJ1-2; D not certain. CDR3 length equals 13 residues. Germline loops: CDR1 GTSNPN, CDR2 SVGIG (reference sequence). The V gene lost 1 base and the J gene lost 2 bases, with 8 bases spanning the gap. The CDR3 coding sequence is TGTGCCTGGAGTGGGGCCCTGAACTATGGCTACACCTTC. Encoded protein: CAWSGALNYGYTF.

This clone was seen just once. The chain recombines TRBV5-1 with TRBJ2-6; D remains ambiguous. Between the trimmed V and J ends, which lost 7 bases and 0 bases, there was a span of 14 bases. Germline V lookup: CDR1 SGHRS, CDR2 YFSETQ. This CDR3 contains 16 residues. As DNA, the CDR3 is TGCGCCAGCCATCTGTCACCAGGCTCTGGGGCCAACGTCCTGACTTTC. Protein: CASHLSPGSGANVLTF.

The CDR3 bases are TGTGCCAGCAGTTTTGTGGGACAGGGCCAAGAGACCCAGTACTTC. Residues: CASSFVGQGQETQYF. This sequence joins TRBV28 and TRBJ2-5, with TRBD1 matching over 9 bases. Germline loops: CDR1 MDHEN, CDR2 SYDVKM. The CDR3 totals 15 residues. The J segment lost 1 base and the V segment lost 3 bases, leaving 3 bases of the junction unmatched.